These T cell receptor beta chains were read from a single sample in a study of cytomegalovirus exposure and HLA in healthy donors. The repertoire was sequenced with immunoSEQ multiplex PCR; TCRdb's copy has only in-frame clones and lacks some. The sample holds tens of thousands of clones. The specimen sequenced was PBMCs. These receptors all come from a man aged 55 to 70 in good health and CMV-seropositive. Both conserved end residues are part of each CDR3. D genes are given only for firm matches.

DNA	CDR3	D	V	J
TGTGCCAGCAGCCAAGGCGGTAGAGAGACCCAGTACTTC	CASSQGGRETQYF	NA	TRBV4-2	TRBJ2-5
TGCAGCGCCGATTCTAGCGGCAGCTCCTACGAGCAGTACTTC	CSADSSGSSYEQYF	TRBD2	TRBV29-1	TRBJ2-7
TGTGCCAGCAAGGAGGTAGAGACCCAGTACTTC	CASKEVETQYF	NA	TRBV2	TRBJ2-5
TGTGCCAGCAGTGACGGGGGAGGGGTCTACGAGCAGTACTTC	CASSDGGGVYEQYF	TRBD2	TRBV25-1	TRBJ2-7
TGTGCCAGCAGTGATAGGGCAGCGGCAGATACGCAGTATTTT	CASSDRAAADTQYF	NA	TRBV6-4	TRBJ2-3
TGCAGCGTATGGACTAGCGGGAGGGCCGGGGAGCTGTTTTTT	CSVWTSGRAGELFF	TRBD2	TRBV29-1	TRBJ2-2
TGTGCCTGGAGTGTGAGTGAAAAACTGTTTTTT	CAWSVSEKLFF	NA	TRBV30	TRBJ1-4
TGTGCCAGCAGCGTAGGGCAGGGCACAGATACGCAGTATTTT	CASSVGQGTDTQYF	NA	TRBV9	TRBJ2-3
TGTGCCAGCAGCTTAGCCGGGACATACAATGAGCAGTTCTTC	CASSLAGTYNEQFF	NA	TRBV7-9	TRBJ2-1
TGTGCCAGCTCACCCCGACACGACGGTACGCAGTATTTT	CASSPRHDGTQYF	NA	TRBV18	TRBJ2-3
TGTGCCAGCAGCTTACTTCCCGGGCTAGCGGGAGGTAGCTACGAGCAGTACTTC	CASSLLPGLAGGSYEQYF	TRBD2	TRBV11-2	TRBJ2-7
TGTGCCAGCTCACCACCCGGCAGGCCCTACGAGCAGTACTTC	CASSPPGRPYEQYF	NA	TRBV18	TRBJ2-7
TGTGCCAGCAGCGTTAGGTCTAGCGGGTTAGTCAACGAGCAGTACTTC	CASSVRSSGLVNEQYF	TRBD2	TRBV9	TRBJ2-7
TGTGCCAGCAGCTTGTCTCTGCGGGAGGTGACCCAGTACTTC	CASSLSLREVTQYF	TRBD2	TRBV5-4	TRBJ2-5
TGCGCCAGCAGCCCAAGGGAGGGTGGCACTGAAGCTTTCTTT	CASSPREGGTEAFF	NA	TRBV4-1	TRBJ1-1
TGCGCCAGCAGCCGGACAGGGGAGGCCGGGGAGCTGTTTTTT	CASSRTGEAGELFF	TRBD1	TRBV10-1	TRBJ2-2
TGCGCCAGCAGCCAATCCAGCGGGAGCTACAATGAGCAGTTCTTC	CASSQSSGSYNEQFF	TRBD2	TRBV4-1	TRBJ2-1
TGTGCCAGCAGACCACTAGCGGGAGATCGATTCACAGATACGCAGTATTTT	CASRPLAGDRFTDTQYF	TRBD2	TRBV27	TRBJ2-3
TGTGCCAGCAGCCTACAACAGGGACAGGGAGCATACGAGCAGTACTTC	CASSLQQGQGAYEQYF	TRBD1	TRBV7-6	TRBJ2-7
TGTGCCAGCACCCTGGGGGGGACGGCCTATGGCTACACCTTC	CASTLGGTAYGYTF	NA	TRBV25-1	TRBJ1-2
TGTGCCAGCAGCTTGCATAGAGAAAAAGAGACCCAGTACTTC	CASSLHREKETQYF	NA	TRBV7-9	TRBJ2-5
TGTGCCAGCATGGGAGCGGGAGATAACTCCTACGAGCAGTACTTC	CASMGAGDNSYEQYF	TRBD2	TRBV6-5	TRBJ2-7
TGTGCCTGGAGTCCTGCCGGGACTTTCACCTACAATGAGCAGTTCTTC	CAWSPAGTFTYNEQFF	NA	TRBV30	TRBJ2-1
TGTGCCAGCGGGAAGCAGCCACTAGCGGCCGACAATGAGCAGTTCTTC	CASGKQPLAADNEQFF	TRBD2	TRBV2	TRBJ2-1
TGTGCCAGCTCACAGGTCAGCGGGAGGGCTAGCACAGATACGCAGTATTTT	CASSQVSGRASTDTQYF	TRBD2	TRBV18	TRBJ2-3
TGTGCCAGCAGCCAATCGGGAAGCACCGGGACATATGAAGCTTTCTTT	CASSQSGSTGTYEAFF	NA	TRBV16	TRBJ1-1
TGTGCCAGCAGTGAAGCCCCCGGAGCTTTCTTT	CASSEAPGAFF	NA	TRBV6-1	TRBJ1-1
TGCAGCGCTAAACGTAGCGCTGAAGCTTTCTTT	CSAKRSAEAFF	NA	TRBV29-1	TRBJ1-1
TGCGCCAGCAGCCTGAGTGCGGGGACAGCAAGAAACACTGAAGCTTTCTTT	CASSLSAGTARNTEAFF	TRBD1	TRBV4-1	TRBJ1-1
TGTGCCTGGAGTCAGGCGGGTACAGATACGCAGTATTTT	CAWSQAGTDTQYF	NA	TRBV30	TRBJ2-3
TGTGCCAGCTCACTCCCGGGAGCTACCTACGAGCAGTACTTC	CASSLPGATYEQYF	NA	TRBV18	TRBJ2-7
TGCGCCAGCAGCTTGGGGACTAGCGGGACCTACGAGCAGTACTTC	CASSLGTSGTYEQYF	TRBD2	TRBV5-1	TRBJ2-7
TGCGCCAGCAGCCTCTTTGGGCAGGGGAGCTACGAGCAGTACTTC	CASSLFGQGSYEQYF	NA	TRBV5-1	TRBJ2-7
TGTGCCAGCAGCTCCGGGGGTACGCAGTATTTT	CASSSGGTQYF	NA	TRBV11-3	TRBJ2-3
TGTGCCACCAGCAGTGGACACACCAACACTGAAGCTTTCTTT	CATSSGHTNTEAFF	NA	TRBV15	TRBJ1-1
TGTGCCAGCAGCTTCGGGACTAGCGGGAGTCTGGATACGCAGTATTTT	CASSFGTSGSLDTQYF	TRBD2	TRBV13	TRBJ2-3
TGTGCCAGCACCCCCGGACAGGCCCCTTGGGCAGATACGCAGTATTTT	CASTPGQAPWADTQYF	TRBD1	TRBV7-9	TRBJ2-3
TGTGCCATCAGTGAAGAGGCACAGGGCTTGACCCAGCATTTT	CAISEEAQGLTQHF	NA	TRBV10-3	TRBJ1-5
TGTGCCAGCAGCTTAGTTCTGAGTCGGACAGCCTATGGCTACACCTTC	CASSLVLSRTAYGYTF	NA	TRBV7-9	TRBJ1-2
TGTGCCAGCAGCCCCGGGACAGGCTATAGCAATCAGCCCCAGCATTTT	CASSPGTGYSNQPQHF	TRBD1	TRBV7-2	TRBJ1-5
TGCAGTGCTAGACACGGGGAGACCCAGTACTTC	CSARHGETQYF	NA	TRBV20-1	TRBJ2-5
TGTGCCAGCAGCTCCTCGGGAAGTAGGAACGGGGAGCTGTTTTTT	CASSSSGSRNGELFF	NA	TRBV13	TRBJ2-2
TGTGCCAGCAGCGTAGAAGGAGGTAACTACAATGAGCAGTTCTTC	CASSVEGGNYNEQFF	NA	TRBV9	TRBJ2-1
TGTGCCACCAGCAGAGATCTTCCTAGCGGGGCGGACGAGCAGTACTTC	CATSRDLPSGADEQYF	TRBD2	TRBV15	TRBJ2-7
TGTGCCAGCAGCTTAGCGGAAACCTGGACAGAAGCAGATACGCAGTATTTT	CASSLAETWTEADTQYF	NA	TRBV7-9	TRBJ2-3
TGTGCCAGCAGCCCCGGGACAGGGCAGAGAACCCAGTACTTC	CASSPGTGQRTQYF	TRBD1	TRBV5-6	TRBJ2-5
TGCGCCAGCAGCTTGGGGAAGGGGACCTACGAGCAGTACTTC	CASSLGKGTYEQYF	NA	TRBV5-1	TRBJ2-7